Sequencing of this T cell receptor beta chain was carried out in a study of T cell responses to AZD1222 COVID-19 vaccine. To note about this clone: Its antigen remains unknown.

The V and J ends lost 7 bases and 4 bases respectively, with 10 bases between them. The CDR3 contains 12 residues. General study results and limits: Of the AZD1222 recipients, only six or seven were seropositive at baseline. The CD4 TCRs associated with vaccination extended across spike and predominated at 160-218 and 743-854. Repertoire samples came only from after the peak T cell response.

Investigators merged groups given second doses at roughly 4 or roughly 12 weeks. Assay: immunoSEQ multiplex PCR; the TCRdb copy retains only in-frame clones and omits some. In the table there are 150,000 to 200,000 clones, approximately 94% of which are singletons. The sequence was obtained from an adult who received the AZD1222 COVID-19 vaccine. The chain joins TRBV12-3 or TRBV12-4 to TRBJ1-2; D not certain. Sequences were derived from peripheral blood, sampled 28 days after the second AZD1222 dose. For the CDR3, the DNA is TGTGCCAGCACCAAGACCGCCTATGGCTACACCTTC. Its protein is CASTKTAYGYTF.